One and the same sample provided the 31 T cell receptor beta chains below, sequenced in a study of cytomegalovirus exposure and HLA in healthy donors. PCR primers comprised 60 Vbeta and 13 Jbeta primers. Profiling relied on immunoSEQ multiplex PCR, and the TCRdb table lists in-frame clones only, not all of them. This sample has 100,000 to 150,000 clones, with less than 90% found just once. Specimen: PBMCs. The receptors here all came from a middle-aged man in good health and CMV-seronegative.

This chain connects TRBV11-2 to TRBJ2-7; perhaps TRBD1 as D (5 bases). Germline assignment: CDR1 SGHAT and CDR2 FQNNGV. Between the trimmed V and J ends, which lost 1 base and 3 bases, there was a span of 10 bases. CDR3 length: 14 residues. The CDR3 reads CASSLGAQGYEQYF. CDR3 in DNA: TGTGCCAGCAGCTTAGGGGCTCAGGGCTACGAGCAGTACTTC.

This chain links TRBV7-2 with TRBJ2-3, with a tentative D call TRBD2 (6 bases). Trimming removed 7 bases at V and 2 bases at J, with 19 bases between. Germline-derived CDR1 and CDR2 are SGHTA and FQGNSA. This CDR3 has 16 residues. The CDR3 here is CASTGRISAYTDTQYF. The DNA for the CDR3 is TGTGCCAGCACCGGGAGAATATCAGCGTACACAGATACGCAGTATTTT.

This clone was detected once. The chain uses TRBV7-8 and TRBJ2-1; D is perhaps TRBD1 (5 bases). The CDR3 sequence is 12 residues long. The germline V gene encodes CDR1 SGHVS and CDR2 FQNEAQ. With 5 bases removed from V and 9 bases from J, the gap between germline ends came to 11 bases. CDR3 in DNA: TGTGCCAGCAGCGCAGGGTTTTCTGAGCAGTTCTTC. Translated: CASSAGFSEQFF.

The chain couples TRBV11-1 to TRBJ2-7, with 11 positions matching TRBD1. Germline V CDR1 and CDR2: SGHAT, FQDESV (reference sequence). V trimming: 6 bases; J trimming: 6 bases; junction bases outside the gene matches: 7. The CDR3 runs 14 residues. DNA for the CDR3: TGTGCCAGCAGTTCGGACAGGGGGCCGGGCGAGCAGTACTTC. As protein: CASSSDRGPGEQYF.

The chain carries TRBV6-4 and TRBJ2-1, with D unclear. V gave up 4 bases and J gave up 0 bases, with 16 bases separating them. Looked up from germline, CDR1 is MRHNA and CDR2 is SNTAGT. The CDR3 runs to 17 residues. The CDR3, as DNA: TGTGCCAGCAGTGGCCCCTTACTATCGAGCTCCTACAATGAGCAGTTCTTC. Residues: CASSGPLLSSSYNEQFF.

This clone was detected once. Additional DNA sequences in this sample encode the identical CDR3. The chain has TRBV7-2 and TRBJ2-7; TRBD1 is a possible D gene (6 bases). The V gene's germline CDR1 is SGHTA and CDR2 FQGNSA. With 1 base removed from V and 10 bases from J, the gap between germline ends came to 14 bases. This CDR3 is 13 amino acids long. The CDR3 reads CASSLGGLASQYF. In DNA, the CDR3 is TGTGCCAGCAGCTTAGGGGGGCTAGCATCTCAGTACTTC.

The gene calls are TRBV28 and TRBJ2-5; D unresolved. Trimming pared 4 bases from V and 1 base from J, leaving 10 bases between. Germline values: CDR1 MDHEN, CDR2 SYDVKM. The CDR3 totals 14 residues. The CDR3 is CASSSRTTQETQYF. The DNA for the CDR3 is TGTGCCAGCAGTTCTCGAACAACCCAAGAGACCCAGTACTTC. The full variable domain, completed using reference TRBV28 and TRBJ2-5, is DVKVTQSSRYLVKRTGEKVFLECVQDMDHENMFWYRQDPGLGLRLIYFSYDVKMKEKGDIPEGYSVSREKKERFSLILESASTNQTSMYLCASSSRTTQETQYFGPGTRLLVL.

This clone was seen just once. The chain combines TRBV29-1 with TRBJ2-7; D gene unclear. The CDR3 is made up of 12 amino acids. Trimming left V 6 bases short and J 2 bases short, with 11 bases between. Germline CDR1 and CDR2: SQVTM and ANQGSEA. CDR3 nucleotide sequence: TGCAGCGTCCTCGCCCGGGCCTACGAGCAGTACTTC. Encoded protein: CSVLARAYEQYF.

Only one count was recorded for this clone. The J gene is TRBJ1-6, the V gene TRBV7-8; perhaps TRBD1 as D (6 bases). Germline CDR1 is SGHVS and CDR2 is FQNEAQ. CDR3 length equals 15 residues. The germline V and J ends were trimmed by 4 bases and 14 bases, with 21 bases remaining between them. The CDR3 region has the DNA TGTGCCAGCAGCTATGAGTTAGGGGGTTTTAGGGCCCTCCACTTT. This translates into CASSYELGGFRALHF. The variable domain in full, with the rest retrieved from reference TRBV7-8 and TRBJ1-6, is GAGVSQSPRYKVAKRGQDVALRCDPISGHVSLFWYQQALGQGPEFLTYFQNEAQLDKSGLPSDRFFAERPEGSVSTLKIQRTQQEDSAVYLCASSYELGGFRALHFGNGTRLTVT.

The chain joins TRBV25-1 to TRBJ2-1; TRBD2 matches 7 bases. Germline lookup yields CDR1 MGHDK and CDR2 SYGVNS. V trimming: 3 bases; J trimming: 2 bases; junction bases outside the gene matches: 7. This CDR3 comprises 16 residues. The CDR3 here is CASSEQRDLTYNEQFF. For the CDR3, the DNA is TGTGCCAGCAGTGAGCAGCGGGACCTCACCTACAATGAGCAGTTCTTC.

The rearrangement joins TRBV5-1 to TRBJ2-2; TRBD2 might be the D (6 bases). Germline loops: CDR1 SGHRS, CDR2 YFSETQ. Trimming pared 4 bases from V and 2 bases from J, leaving 9 bases between. The CDR3 extends over 14 amino acids. CDR3 sequence reads: CASSRELNTGELFF. The DNA for the CDR3 is TGCGCCAGCAGCCGGGAGCTTAACACCGGGGAGCTGTTTTTT.

The rearrangement uses TRBV7-8 and TRBJ2-2, with 8 bases aligning to TRBD2. Germline V gene sequence: CDR1 SGHVS, CDR2 FQNEAQ. The J segment lost 4 bases and the V segment lost 4 bases, leaving 5 bases of the junction unmatched. The CDR3 is made up of 15 amino acids. The CDR3 nucleotides read TGTGCCAGCAGCTCCAGCGGGAGTCCCACCGGGGAGCTGTTTTTT. Residues: CASSSSGSPTGELFF. Using reference TRBV7-8 and TRBJ2-2 for the parts outside the CDR3, the full variable domain is GAGVSQSPRYKVAKRGQDVALRCDPISGHVSLFWYQQALGQGPEFLTYFQNEAQLDKSGLPSDRFFAERPEGSVSTLKIQRTQQEDSAVYLCASSSSGSPTGELFFGEGSRLTVL.

This clone was seen a handful of times. The V gene is TRBV18, the J gene TRBJ1-1; a possible D gene is TRBD1 (5 bases). The germline V gene encodes CDR1 KGHSH and CDR2 LQKENI. V dropped 6 bases and J dropped 1 base, with 12 bases sitting between them. The CDR3 is made up of 14 amino acids. CDR3 in amino acids: CASSATVSNTEAFF. The CDR3 DNA follows: TGTGCCAGCTCTGCGACAGTTTCGAACACTGAAGCTTTCTTT.

This clone was seen a handful of times. The genes are TRBV5-4 and TRBJ2-3, with 13 bases identical to TRBD2. The J segment lost 6 bases and the V segment lost 4 bases, leaving 8 bases of the junction unmatched. The CDR3 extends over 16 amino acids. CDR1 SGHNT and CDR2 YYREEE come from the germline V gene (reference sequence). The CDR3 region has the DNA TGTGCCAGCAGCACCTGGACTAGCGGGAGTGCGGATACGCAGTATTTT. It encodes CASSTWTSGSADTQYF. The variable domain in full, with the rest retrieved from reference TRBV5-4 and TRBJ2-3, is ETGVTQSPTHLIKTRGQQVTLRCSSQSGHNTVSWYQQALGQGPQFIFQYYREEENGRGNFPPRFSGLQFPNYSSELNVNALELDDSALYLCASSTWTSGSADTQYFGPGTRLTVL.

This chain's CDR3 is CASSLRDRVNTEAFF. CDR3 DNA: TGTGCCAGCAGCTTAAGGGACAGGGTGAACACTGAAGCTTTCTTT. The V call is TRBV7-2, the J call TRBJ1-1, with TRBD1 matching 9 bases. V shed 2 bases and J 0 bases; nucleotides not matched to a gene: 1. The CDR3 totals 15 residues. Germline CDR1 SGHTA, CDR2 FQGNSA.

The V and J genes are TRBV5-4 and TRBJ2-2; possibly TRBD2 for D (6 bases). This CDR3 spans 16 amino acids. The V end lost 4 bases, the J end lost 1 base, and 14 bases lay between the germline ends. CDR1 SGHNT and CDR2 YYREEE come from the germline V gene (reference sequence). In DNA, the CDR3 is TGTGCCAGCAGCGGTCACGGGACTTTGAACACCGGGGAGCTGTTTTTT. Amino acid sequence: CASSGHGTLNTGELFF.

This clone was counted only a few times. The chain links TRBV4-1 to TRBJ1-4; TRBD1 aligns across 7 bases. V trimming: 1 base; J trimming: 7 bases; junction bases outside the gene matches: 6. The germline V gene encodes CDR1 MGHRA and CDR2 YSYEKL. The CDR3 spans 15 residues. This CDR3 is CASSQAEGALEKLFF. The CDR3 DNA reads TGCGCCAGCAGCCAAGCAGAGGGGGCGCTTGAAAAACTGTTTTTT.

This sequence joins TRBV4-1 and TRBJ2-5; unclear D gene. The CDR3 sequence is 14 residues long. In germline, CDR1 is MGHRA, CDR2 YSYEKL. V was shortened by 0 bases and J by 5 bases, with 10 bases between the two germline ends. The CDR3 DNA reads as TGCGCCAGCAGCCAAGATATGGCGAGGGAGACCCAGTACTTC. This codes for CASSQDMARETQYF.

Here the CDR3 DNA reads TGTGCCAGCAGCTTAGACCAGAACACCGGGGAGCTGTTTTTT. Translating gives CASSLDQNTGELFF. V gene TRBV11-3 combines with J gene TRBJ2-2; no definite D call. Trimming stripped 0 bases from V and 1 base from J, with 3 bases between. Germline V gene data show CDR1 as SGHNT and CDR2 as YENEEA. This CDR3 has 14 amino acids.

This clone was found once. The chain carries TRBV4-2 and TRBJ2-1, with D tentatively TRBD2 (6 bases). Looked up from germline, CDR1 is LGHNA and CDR2 is YNFKEQ. V was trimmed by 0 bases and J by 3 bases, leaving 9 bases between them. CDR3 size: 15 residues. CDR3 sequence: CASSQDRGIYNEQFF. CDR3 DNA: TGTGCCAGCAGCCAAGATCGCGGGATCTACAATGAGCAGTTCTTC.

This clone was counted a single time. CDR3 nucleotide sequence: TGTGCCAGCAGCTTAAGCGGGGGTGTCAACGAGCAGTACTTC. It is translated as CASSLSGGVNEQYF. The rearrangement uses TRBV7-3 and TRBJ2-7, with 7 bases identical to TRBD2. The CDR3 length is 14 residues. V gave up 1 base and J gave up 5 bases; unmatched junction bases: 5. Looked up from germline, CDR1 is SGHTA and CDR2 is FQGTGA.

V is TRBV5-6 and J is TRBJ1-3; D gene uncertain. V was pared by 2 bases and J by 4 bases, with 16 bases between. In germline, CDR1 is SGHDT, CDR2 YYEEEE. This CDR3 is 16 amino acids long. The chain's CDR3 is CASSLGGRIAGNTIYF. CDR3 DNA sequence: TGTGCCAGCAGCTTAGGAGGGCGCATAGCCGGAAACACCATATATTTT.

V usage is TRBV29-1 and J usage is TRBJ1-3; D might be TRBD1 (5 bases). V dropped 1 base and J dropped 0 bases, with 19 bases sitting between them. The length of the CDR3 is 18 residues. Germline CDR1 and CDR2: SQVTM and ANQGSEA. The CDR3 region is CSVEGTTFGGSSGNTIYF. DNA of the CDR3: TGCAGCGTTGAAGGCACAACCTTTGGGGGGTCCTCTGGAAACACCATATATTTT.

This clone occurred a few times. The chain carries TRBV2 and TRBJ2-7, with 9 bases identical to TRBD1. There are 15 residues in the CDR3. Germline V gene data show CDR1 as SNHLY and CDR2 as FYNNEI. The ends lost 5 bases at V and 2 bases at J; junction bases unmatched: 7. The CDR3 DNA reads as TGTGCCAGCAGTTTTGGACAGGGGAAAGCCTACGAGCAGTACTTC. It codes for CASSFGQGKAYEQYF.

The chain uses TRBV7-2 and TRBJ2-3, with 10 nucleotides matching TRBD2. The V gene's germline CDR1 is SGHTA and CDR2 FQGNSA. This CDR3 contains 18 residues. J gave up 2 bases and V 1 base, and 9 bases lay outside the gene matches. CDR3 in amino acids: CASSLGLAGASSTDTQYF. CDR3 nucleotides: TGTGCCAGCAGCTTAGGGCTAGCGGGGGCCTCCTCCACAGATACGCAGTATTTT.

Notes on this clone: The same CDR3 is also encoded by other DNA sequences in this sample. The V gene is TRBV11-2, the J gene TRBJ2-3; 9 nucleotides agree with TRBD2. Germline-derived CDR1 and CDR2 are SGHAT and FQNNGV. The CDR3 has 19 amino acids. Losses at the gene ends were 1 base for V and 5 bases for J; bases not matched to a gene: 16. The CDR3 is CASSLARFGAGGPEDTQYF. The CDR3 DNA is TGTGCCAGCAGCTTAGCGCGTTTTGGGGCGGGAGGGCCTGAAGATACGCAGTATTTT.

The chain is built from TRBV18 and TRBJ2-3; weak D call: TRBD2 (6 bases). V lost 2 bases, J lost 7 bases, and 10 bases lay in between. The CDR3 is 13 residues long. Germline CDR1 reads KGHSH; CDR2 reads LQKENI. CDR3 region: CASSPTGDNTQYF. The CDR3 DNA follows: TGTGCCAGCTCACCAACGGGAGATAATACGCAGTATTTT.

The J gene is TRBJ1-2, the V gene TRBV4-3; 8 bases align to TRBD1. Germline CDR1 is LGHNA and CDR2 is YSLEER. The CDR3 runs to 12 residues. Trimming took 4 bases from V and 10 from J; bases not matched to a gene: 5. CDR3 amino acids: CASSLGQGVYTF. The CDR3 coding sequence is TGCGCCAGCAGCCTTGGACAGGGAGTCTACACCTTC.

The V gene is TRBV4-3, the J gene TRBJ2-7; D is perhaps TRBD2 (6 bases). The CDR3 has 16 amino acids. The V gene lost 0 bases and the J gene lost 0 bases, with 12 bases spanning the gap. Germline-derived CDR1 and CDR2 are LGHNA and YSLEER. The CDR3 sequence is CASSQDGDSSSYEQYF. CDR3 bases: TGCGCCAGCAGCCAAGATGGGGACTCGAGCTCCTACGAGCAGTACTTC.

V and J are TRBV11-3 and TRBJ1-1; D possibly corresponds to TRBD1 (6 bases). Between the trimmed V and J ends, which lost 7 bases and 0 bases, there was a span of 9 bases. This CDR3 is built from 13 residues. Germline CDR1 SGHNT, CDR2 YENEEA. CDR3 nucleotide sequence: TGTGCCAGCACCACAGGGTTGAACACTGAAGCTTTCTTT. The encoded protein is CASTTGLNTEAFF.

The rearrangement links TRBV5-1 to TRBJ1-5, with D hard to call. The CDR3 runs to 15 residues. Germline V gene lookup returns CDR1 SGHRS and CDR2 YFSETQ. Trimming stripped 0 bases from V and 4 bases from J, with 11 bases between. The CDR3 is CASSLAGFGNQPQHF. CDR3 DNA sequence: TGCGCCAGCAGCTTGGCGGGTTTTGGGAATCAGCCCCAGCATTTT. Complete variable domain (other parts from reference TRBV5-1 and TRBJ1-5): KAGVTQTPRYLIKTRGQQVTLSCSPISGHRSVSWYQQTPGQGLQFLFEYFSETQRNKGNFPGRFSGRQFSNSRSEMNVSTLELGDSALYLCASSLAGFGNQPQHFGDGTRLSIL.